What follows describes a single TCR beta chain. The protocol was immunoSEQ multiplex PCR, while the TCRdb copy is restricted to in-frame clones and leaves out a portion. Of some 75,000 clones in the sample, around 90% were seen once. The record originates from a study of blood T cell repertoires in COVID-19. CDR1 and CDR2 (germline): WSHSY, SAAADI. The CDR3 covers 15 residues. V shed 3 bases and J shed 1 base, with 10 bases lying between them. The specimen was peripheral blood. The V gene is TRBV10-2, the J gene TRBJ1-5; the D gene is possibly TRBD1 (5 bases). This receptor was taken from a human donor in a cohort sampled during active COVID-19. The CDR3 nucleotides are TGCGCCAGCAGTGAAGGGGCTGGAAGCAATCAGCCCCAGCATTTT. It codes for CASSEGAGSNQPQHF.